The 9 T cell receptor beta chains below were found in one sample sequenced in a study of blood T cell repertoires in COVID-19. Profiled with immunoSEQ multiplex PCR; TCRdb holds only in-frame clones, not every one. The sample gives about 220,000 clones, roughly 90% of which show up once; around 3.5% is in the top ten. Input material: PBMCs or T cells enriched from blood (not recorded which). The receptors were gathered from a woman aged 40 to 50 with acute COVID-19.

The chain couples TRBV29-1 to TRBJ1-2; 7 bases map to TRBD1. Germline assignment: CDR1 SQVTM and CDR2 ANQGSEA. J was trimmed by 7 bases and V by 8 bases; bases with no gene match: 13. The CDR3 runs to 13 residues. CDR3 region: CSLTRQGLGGYTF. The DNA for the CDR3 is TGCAGCCTTACCCGACAGGGATTGGGTGGCTACACCTTC.

V gene TRBV12-3 or TRBV12-4 combines with J gene TRBJ1-1; D possibly corresponds to TRBD1 (6 bases). The CDR3 has 13 amino acids. Trimming stripped 7 bases from V and 6 bases from J, with 15 bases between. CDR3 amino acids: CASTKRGYAEAFF. CDR3 nucleotide sequence: TGTGCCAGCACCAAAAGGGGGTACGCTGAAGCTTTCTTT.

The gene calls are TRBV27 and TRBJ2-7; D unclear. Germline assignment: CDR1 MNHEY and CDR2 SMNVEV (reference sequence). The CDR3 is 16 residues long. The CDR3 reads CASSPRHISLSHEQYV. Written as DNA, the CDR3 is TGTGCCAGCAGTCCTCGACACATTTCCCTCTCCCACGAGCAGTACGTC.

This clone appeared once. The chain carries TRBV7-3 and TRBJ1-1; 7 bases fit TRBD1. The V gene's germline CDR1 is SGHTA and CDR2 FQGTGA. The CDR3 contains 13 residues. V lost 4 bases, J lost 1 base, and 0 bases stayed unmatched. CDR3 sequence reads: CASSWTGNTEAFF. CDR3 nucleotides: TGTGCCAGCAGCTGGACAGGGAACACTGAAGCTTTCTTT.

CDR3 loop: CASSPGQVLAGGRYNEQFF. CDR3 in DNA: TGCGCCAGCAGCCCCGGACAGGTCCTAGCGGGGGGGCGGTACAATGAGCAGTTCTTC. The chain combines TRBV5-1 with TRBJ2-1; TRBD2 agrees at 12 bases. CDR3 size: 19 residues. Germline-derived CDR1 and CDR2 are SGHRS and YFSETQ. After removal of 4 bases from V and 4 bases from J, the junction contained 15 bases not matched to a gene. The full variable domain, in which reference TRBV5-1 and TRBJ2-1 provide the parts outside the CDR3, is KAGVTQTPRYLIKTRGQQVTLSCSPISGHRSVSWYQQTPGQGLQFLFEYFSETQRNKGNFPGRFSGRQFSNSRSEMNVSTLELGDSALYLCASSPGQVLAGGRYNEQFFGPGTRLTVL.

This rearrangement joins TRBV10-3 to TRBJ2-7; the D gene is possibly TRBD2 (6 bases). Germline CDR1 reads ENHRY; CDR2 reads SYGVKD. This CDR3 comprises 14 residues. V was trimmed by 3 bases and J by 5 bases, leaving 14 bases between them. The CDR3 DNA reads as TGTGCCATCAGTGATATAGGAGGGGATGACGAGCAGTACTTC. It specifies CAISDIGGDDEQYF.

The chain recombines TRBV27 with TRBJ1-1; D unresolved. Trimming pared 7 bases from V and 0 bases from J, leaving 12 bases between. In germline, CDR1 is MNHEY, CDR2 SMNVEV (reference sequence). This CDR3 is built from 14 residues. CDR3 loop: CASTNFQVNTEAFF. DNA for the CDR3: TGTGCCAGCACCAACTTCCAGGTGAACACTGAAGCTTTCTTT.

The rearrangement links TRBV15 to TRBJ1-5; TRBD1 matches 8 bases. Per the germline V gene, CDR1 is LNHNV and CDR2 is YYDKDF (reference sequence). The CDR3 is 14 residues long. The V gene end was trimmed by 3 bases and the J gene end by 4 bases; junction bases not matched to a gene: 2. The DNA of the CDR3 is TGTGCCACCAGCAGCCAGGGGGCTAATCAGCCCCAGCATTTT. Its translation is CATSSQGANQPQHF.

The J gene is TRBJ2-2, the V gene TRBV7-2; TRBD1 aligns across 12 bases. The germline gives CDR1 SGHTA, CDR2 FQGNSA. V dropped 5 bases and J dropped 4; count of bases not matched to a gene: 5. This CDR3 comprises 16 residues. In DNA, the CDR3 is TGTGCCAGCAGCCTGGGACAGGGGGCGCGCACCGGGGAGCTGTTTTTT. It is translated as CASSLGQGARTGELFF. The full variable domain, rest sourced from reference TRBV7-2 and TRBJ2-2, is GAGVSQSPSNKVTEKGKDVELRCDPISGHTALYWYRQSLGQGLEFLIYFQGNSAPDKSGLPSDRFSAERTGGSVSTLTIQRTQQEDSAVYLCASSLGQGARTGELFFGEGSRLTVL.